Following are 25 T cell receptor beta chains from one sample sequenced in a study of cytomegalovirus exposure and HLA in healthy donors (dated by TCRdb to about 2017). To prepare the library, the immunoSEQ multiplex PCR assay was applied. Sourced from immuneACCESS, this table was stored by TCRdb with only in-frame sequences that have V and J called. A share of the clones is absent; for the studies checked, an unresolved V gene accounts for under half, and the remainder has no known explanation. The table for this sample lists roughly 50,000 clones; around 93% of them were counted only once. Under 2% of the sample belongs to the ten largest clones. Sequencing used PBMCs. Receptors originate from a woman younger than 30 in good health and CMV-seropositive.

The chain employs TRBV6-6 and TRBJ2-7; D is possibly TRBD2 (6 bases). Germline V gives CDR1 MNHNY, CDR2 SVGAGI (reference sequence). V was shortened by 6 bases and J by 2 bases, with 17 bases between the two germline ends. This CDR3 is built from 15 residues. The CDR3 region is CASRGGAATTYEQYF. The CDR3 DNA reads TGTGCCAGCAGGGGGGGAGCGGCGACTACCTACGAGCAGTACTTC.

The V and J genes are TRBV5-1 and TRBJ1-3; D is unresolved. Trimming took off 0 bases at V and 0 bases at J, with 4 bases between the two ends. The CDR3 has 14 amino acids. The germline V gene has CDR1 SGHRS and CDR2 YFSETQ. CDR3: CASSLDFSGNTIYF. The CDR3 nucleotides are TGCGCCAGCAGCTTGGACTTCTCTGGAAACACCATATATTTT.

Here the CDR3 DNA reads TGCGCCAGCAGCCAAGATATCGGTCGGGGCACTGAAGCTTTCTTT. This sequence encodes CASSQDIGRGTEAFF. This chain connects TRBV4-1 to TRBJ1-1; no firm D call. This CDR3 spans 15 amino acids. V lost 0 bases, J lost 4 bases, and 12 bases lay in between. Germline V lookup: CDR1 MGHRA, CDR2 YSYEKL.

The DNA of the CDR3 is TGTGCCAGCAGTGAAGCTCCAGGGGCGATTAATGAAAAACTGTTTTTT. Protein sequence: CASSEAPGAINEKLFF. The rearrangement links TRBV2 to TRBJ1-4; TRBD1 might be the D (6 bases). The germline CDR1 and CDR2 sequences are SNHLY and FYNNEI. CDR3 length equals 16 residues. Trimming stripped 0 bases from V and 4 bases from J, with 12 bases between.

This sequence joins TRBV6-1 and TRBJ2-3, with TRBD1 identical over 11 bases. Germline lookup yields CDR1 MNHNS and CDR2 SASEGT. The length of the CDR3 is 14 residues. Trimming took 9 bases from V and 5 from J; bases not matched to a gene: 7. The CDR3 nucleotides are TGTGCCAGAGGGGACAGGGGGGAGGTAGATACGCAGTATTTT. This translates into CARGDRGEVDTQYF.

V gene TRBV4-3 combines with J gene TRBJ2-5; 11 bases map to TRBD1. The CDR3 length is 19 residues. The V and J ends lost 1 base and 2 bases, in that order; junction bases with no gene match: 12. Per the germline V gene, CDR1 is LGHNA and CDR2 is YSLEER. CDR3 region: CASSQGWTGGSQRQETQYF. The CDR3 region has the DNA TGCGCCAGCAGCCAAGGGTGGACAGGGGGCTCGCAACGTCAAGAGACCCAGTACTTC.

V and J are TRBV18 and TRBJ2-1, with 10 bases identical to TRBD2. Germline V gene sequence: CDR1 KGHSH, CDR2 LQKENI. With V trimmed by 3 bases and J by 7 bases, 15 bases remained unmatched. This CDR3 contains 18 residues. The CDR3 is CASSPAVLAGFPRNEQFF. The CDR3 DNA follows: TGTGCCAGCTCACCCGCAGTACTAGCGGGGTTTCCAAGGAATGAGCAGTTCTTC.

This sequence joins TRBV28 and TRBJ1-1; D may be TRBD1 (6 bases). Germline values: CDR1 MDHEN, CDR2 SYDVKM. Trimming cost V 4 bases and J 0 bases, with 15 bases left between them. The CDR3 length is 16 residues. The DNA of the CDR3 is TGTGCCAGCAGTTACAGGGCCTTGATGATGAACACTGAAGCTTTCTTT. Translating it yields CASSYRALMMNTEAFF.

The V call is TRBV9, the J call TRBJ1-3; D remains ambiguous. CDR3 length: 15 residues. The germline CDR1 and CDR2 sequences are SGDLS and YYNGEE. Trimming cost V 0 bases and J 0 bases, with 7 bases left between them. The CDR3 bases are TGTGCCAGCAGCGTAGCCGGTAGCTCTGGAAACACCATATATTTT. As protein: CASSVAGSSGNTIYF.

The chain recombines TRBV6-1 with TRBJ1-5, with TRBD1 matching over 8 bases. Trimming removed 3 bases from V and 8 bases from J; junction bases left unmatched: 9. Germline V gene sequence: CDR1 MNHNS, CDR2 SASEGT. The CDR3 runs to 15 residues. The CDR3 is CASSEGLDRAKPQHF. The CDR3 DNA sequence: TGTGCCAGCAGTGAGGGCCTGGACAGGGCCAAGCCCCAGCATTTT.

This chain connects TRBV7-2 to TRBJ1-6; 8 nucleotides match TRBD1. The junction had 11 bases not matched to a gene; V was cut back by 6 bases and J by 7 bases. Germline CDR1 reads SGHTA; CDR2 reads FQGNSA. The CDR3 contains 16 residues. The CDR3 is CASRQSRDRLNSPLHF. CDR3 sequence (DNA): TGTGCCAGCAGGCAGAGCCGGGACAGGTTAAATTCACCCCTCCACTTT.

This clone was seen more than once but under ten times. This sequence joins TRBV18 and TRBJ1-3; 7 bases agree with TRBD1. The CDR3 is 17 amino acids. With 0 bases clipped from V and 0 bases from J, the junction kept 5 bases outside the gene matches. Germline lookup yields CDR1 KGHSH and CDR2 LQKENI. CDR3 DNA sequence: TGTGCCAGCTCACCACCGACAGGGCCTTCCTCTGGAAACACCATATATTTT. It translates to CASSPPTGPSSGNTIYF.

This chain connects TRBV2 to TRBJ1-4; TRBD1 matches 8 bases. With V trimmed by 7 bases and J by 2 bases, 6 bases remained unmatched. The germline gives CDR1 SNHLY, CDR2 FYNNEI. The CDR3 totals 15 residues. The CDR3 nucleotides are TGTGCCAGCAAAATCAGGGGGCCGACTAATGAAAAACTGTTTTTT. Amino acid sequence: CASKIRGPTNEKLFF.

The rearrangement uses TRBV6-5 and TRBJ2-1; 8 bases align to TRBD1. Germline lookup yields CDR1 MNHEY and CDR2 SVGAGI. The CDR3 totals 14 residues. Trimming cost V 9 bases and J 9 bases; bases outside gene matches: 13. CDR3: CASCRDRSNGEQFF. The CDR3 nucleotides read TGTGCCAGTTGCCGGGACAGGTCAAATGGTGAGCAGTTCTTC.

The J gene is TRBJ2-7, the V gene TRBV19; D unclear. The ends were cut back, 5 bases at V and 0 bases at J, with 8 bases in the middle. The CDR3 has 13 residues. CDR1 is LNHDA, CDR2 SQIVND, per germline (reference sequence). The CDR3, as DNA: TGTGCCAGTAGTCCGAGGCTCTCCTACGAGCAGTACTTC. This gives the protein CASSPRLSYEQYF. Complete variable domain (other parts from reference TRBV19 and TRBJ2-7): DGGITQSPKYLFRKEGQNVTLSCEQNLNHDAMYWYRQDPGQGLRLIYYSQIVNDFQKGDIAEGYSVSREKKESFPLTVTSAQKNPTAFYLCASSPRLSYEQYFGPGTRLTVT.

V usage is TRBV27 and J usage is TRBJ2-5; 7 bases match TRBD1. This CDR3 has 17 amino acids. The germline V gene encodes CDR1 MNHEY and CDR2 SMNVEV (reference sequence). V gave up 5 bases and J gave up 0 bases; unmatched junction bases: 12. The chain's CDR3 is CASSPLRLTGNQETQYF. CDR3 nucleotides: TGTGCCAGCAGTCCTTTAAGACTGACAGGGAACCAAGAGACCCAGTACTTC.

The table lists this clone with a count of one. The chain uses TRBV18 and TRBJ2-1; TRBD1 might be the D (6 bases). The germline V gene encodes CDR1 KGHSH and CDR2 LQKENI. Between the trimmed V and J ends, which lost 6 bases and 0 bases, there was a span of 24 bases. CDR3 length equals 19 residues. CDR3 residues: CASSSSAKTGLSSYNEQFF. CDR3 in DNA: TGTGCCAGCTCTTCATCCGCTAAGACAGGATTGAGCTCCTACAATGAGCAGTTCTTC.

The chain links TRBV10-3 to TRBJ1-3; D possibly corresponds to TRBD1 (5 bases). The V gene's germline CDR1 is ENHRY and CDR2 SYGVKD. V lost 5 bases to trimming and J lost 3 bases, with 11 bases between them. The CDR3 loop spans 14 amino acids. The DNA of the CDR3 is TGTGCCATCAGTCCGCGGGACGGTGGAAACACCATATATTTT. Translation gives CAISPRDGGNTIYF.

The gene calls are TRBV9 and TRBJ1-1; D may be TRBD1 (5 bases). V lost 0 bases to trimming and J lost 1 base, with 10 bases between them. The CDR3 totals 15 residues. Germline lookup yields CDR1 SGDLS and CDR2 YYNGEE. CDR3 amino acids: CASSVDPGQNTEAFF. Here the CDR3 DNA reads TGTGCCAGCAGCGTAGATCCAGGACAGAACACTGAAGCTTTCTTT. The variable domain in full, completed from reference TRBV9 and TRBJ1-1, reads DSGVTQTPKHLITATGQRVTLRCSPRSGDLSVYWYQQSLDQGLQFLIQYYNGEERAKGNILERFSAQQFPDLHSELNLSSLELGDSALYFCASSVDPGQNTEAFFGQGTRLTVV.

The chain links TRBV10-2 to TRBJ2-7; 8 bases are a match to TRBD1. Germline V CDR1 and CDR2: WSHSY, SAAADI. The CDR3 is 15 amino acids. J was trimmed by 3 bases and V by 3 bases; bases with no gene match: 7. The CDR3 here is CASSDRQGAVYEQYF. DNA for the CDR3: TGCGCCAGCAGTGACAGGCAGGGGGCGGTCTACGAGCAGTACTTC.

This clone has just one count. The rearrangement uses TRBV7-2 and TRBJ2-3; D uncertain. Germline lookup yields CDR1 SGHTA and CDR2 FQGNSA. V was cut by 4 bases and J by 2 bases, with 7 bases left in between. The CDR3 runs to 13 residues. CDR3 sequence: CASSSFPTDTQYF. CDR3 DNA: TGTGCCAGCAGCTCGTTCCCCACAGATACGCAGTATTTT.

This chain links TRBV30 with TRBJ2-3; D unresolved. Looked up from germline, CDR1 is GTSNPN and CDR2 is SVGIG (reference sequence). Deletions cut 5 bases from V and 2 bases from J, with 8 bases between. The CDR3 has 12 residues. The CDR3 region has the DNA TGTGCCTGGGGTAGCATCACAGATACGCAGTATTTT. Protein: CAWGSITDTQYF.

V usage is TRBV6-5 and J usage is TRBJ1-1; D might be TRBD1 (6 bases). V was trimmed by 8 bases and J by 5 bases, leaving 21 bases between them. Germline assignment: CDR1 MNHEY and CDR2 SVGAGI. The CDR3 runs 15 residues. The DNA for the CDR3 is TGTGCCAGCCGCCCCTCTGGGGGGGGCGGGACTGAAGCTTTCTTT. Translation: CASRPSGGGGTEAFF.

The gene calls are TRBV9 and TRBJ2-1; possible D gene TRBD1, 5 bases. From germline, CDR1 is SGDLS and CDR2 YYNGEE. The length of the CDR3 is 14 residues. Trimming left V 0 bases short and J 4 bases short, with 8 bases between. CDR3 in amino acids: CASSVDQGYNEQFF. In nucleotides, the CDR3 is TGTGCCAGCAGCGTAGATCAGGGATACAATGAGCAGTTCTTC.

The chain carries TRBV2 and TRBJ1-6; 10 nucleotides agree with TRBD1. J gave up 9 bases and V 4 bases, and 6 bases lay outside the gene matches. Germline V CDR1 and CDR2: SNHLY, FYNNEI. The CDR3 is made up of 15 amino acids. The chain's CDR3 is CASSGSRQGASPLHF. CDR3 sequence (DNA): TGTGCCAGCAGTGGATCGAGACAGGGGGCTTCACCCCTCCACTTT.